The rows below give T cell receptor beta chains drawn from one sample of a study of a mutant IDH1 vaccine in newly diagnosed glioma. The assay was immunoSEQ multiplex PCR, and TCRdb's table has in-frame clones only and misses some. The sample consists of around 78,000 clones, 91% of them appearing once. Which antigens these TCRs recognize remains unknown. Sequenced material: PBMCs, taken from a glioma patient whose treatment included an IDH1 peptide vaccine. The receptors stem from a woman aged 45-60 years with glioma. Each CDR3 is given with its conserved first and last residue. The order of the fields is clone size, D gene, J gene, V gene, CDR3 DNA, CDR3 protein. The D gene is left open where the match is weak. Size is stated for part of the rows, as once, few or many counts, or as a class when the clone is expanded.

. . TRBJ1-2 TRBV19 TGTGCCAGTAGGTATAGGGGCGGCTACACCTTC CASRYRGGYTF
. TRBD1 TRBJ1-5 TRBV5-1 TGCGCCAGCAGCTTGGACGGGACAGGGTACAATCAGCCCCAGCATTTT CASSLDGTGYNQPQHF
. . TRBJ2-7 TRBV4-1 TGCGCCAGCAGCTCCGGGTCGGGAAAGCAGTACTTC CASSSGSGKQYF
. . TRBJ1-1 TRBV11-2 TGTGCCAGCAGCCCGAACCAGCTCACTGAAGCTTTCTTT CASSPNQLTEAFF
. TRBD2 TRBJ2-7 TRBV5-4 TGTGCCAGCAGGAGCTTAGCGGGGCCGCCTGACGAGCAGTACTTC CASRSLAGPPDEQYF
. TRBD1 TRBJ1-5 TRBV6-6 TGTGCCAGCAGCCCGGACAGGGGCAGCAATCAGCCCCAGCATTTT CASSPDRGSNQPQHF
once TRBD1 TRBJ1-2 TRBV5-1 TGCGCCAGCAGCTCGGGACAGGGGTATGGCTACACCTTC CASSSGQGYGYTF
. TRBD2 TRBJ2-1 TRBV5-1 TGCGCCAGCAGCCCCGACGGGGGGAACTCCTACAATGAGCAGTTCTTC CASSPDGGNSYNEQFF
. . TRBJ1-1 TRBV10-1 TGCGCCAGCAGTGAGTCGGGAAGAGACGCTTTCTTT CASSESGRDAFF
. . TRBJ1-1 TRBV7-3 TGTGCCAGCAGCTTAGGGGGCGTGAACACTGAAGCTTTCTTT CASSLGGVNTEAFF
. TRBD1 TRBJ2-5 TRBV7-6 TGTGCCAGCAGCTCGACAGGGTTAGGGGAGACCCAGTACTTC CASSSTGLGETQYF
. TRBD2 TRBJ2-3 TRBV28 TGTGCCAGCGATCCCGGTCTAGCGGGTAGCACAGATACGCAGTATTTT CASDPGLAGSTDTQYF
. . TRBJ2-1 TRBV15 TGTGCCACCAGCAGAGAACCGAATGAGCAGTTCTTC CATSREPNEQFF
. . TRBJ1-1 TRBV5-1 TGCGCCAGCAGCTTGGAGGGACACTTGAACACTGAAGCTTTCTTT CASSLEGHLNTEAFF
. . TRBJ2-2 TRBV13 TGTGCCAGCAGCTCCCGGGACGGAGCTCTGGGTACCGGGGAGCTGTTTTTT CASSSRDGALGTGELFF
. . TRBJ1-2 TRBV28 TGTGCCAGCAGTTCGGAGAGGGGAAAAGCTAACTATGGCTACACCTTC CASSSERGKANYGYTF
. . TRBJ2-7 TRBV7-9 TGTGCCAGCAGAAGGGCCTACGAGCAGTACTTC CASRRAYEQYF
. . TRBJ2-1 TRBV19 TGTGCCAGTAGTATAGGAGAATACAATGAGCAGTTCTTC CASSIGEYNEQFF
. . TRBJ2-3 TRBV9 TGTGCCAGCAGCGTAGGGGCGGTGTTAGCAGATACGCAGTATTTT CASSVGAVLADTQYF
. . TRBJ2-7 TRBV28 TGTGCCAGCAGTTTAAACGGAGAGCAATCCTACGAGCAGTACTTC CASSLNGEQSYEQYF
few TRBD2 TRBJ2-5 TRBV7-7 TGTGCTAGCAGCTCCCGGGGGGGTATCGCAGAGACCCAGTACTTC CASSSRGGIAETQYF
. . TRBJ1-1 TRBV18 TGTGCCAGCTCACTCTCCTTGGGGCTAGGCACTGAAGCTTTCTTT CASSLSLGLGTEAFF
. . TRBJ2-6 TRBV5-1 TGCGCCAGCACAGGTTCGTTCTCTGGGGCCAACGTCCTGACTTTC CASTGSFSGANVLTF
. TRBD1 TRBJ2-2 TRBV19 TGTGCCAGTAGTATAGGACGGGACAGCTACACCGGGGAGCTGTTTTTT CASSIGRDSYTGELFF
. TRBD2 TRBJ2-5 TRBV19 TGTGCCAGTAGTAGTGCGGGAGGGCCTGAGGAGACCCAGTACTTC CASSSAGGPEETQYF
. . TRBJ1-1 TRBV5-4 TGTGCCAGCAGCCGGGGGGGGATGAACACTGAAGCTTTCTTT CASSRGGMNTEAFF
once . TRBJ1-1 TRBV7-9 TGTGCCAGCAGCCCCCCTGGGAGGCCTGGAGACACTGAAGCTTTCTTT CASSPPGRPGDTEAFF
. TRBD1 TRBJ1-6 TRBV30 TGTGCCTGGGAAACAGGGGCTAGATCACCCCTCCACTTT CAWETGARSPLHF
. . TRBJ1-1 TRBV20-1 TGCAGTGCTAGCGAGAACACTGAAGCTTTCTTT CSASENTEAFF
. TRBD1 TRBJ1-6 TRBV18 TGTGCCAGCTCATCTATAGGACAGGGGGCCAATTCACCCCTCCACTTT CASSSIGQGANSPLHF
. TRBD2 TRBJ2-3 TRBV7-9 TGTGCCAGCAGCTCGCGCTTAGCGGGAGCCACGGATACGCAGTATTTT CASSSRLAGATDTQYF
. . TRBJ2-2 TRBV2 TGTGCCAGCAGGGCGGAGGGGGTAAACACCGGGGAGCTGTTTTTT CASRAEGVNTGELFF
once TRBD1 TRBJ1-4 TRBV28 TGTGCCAGCGGGCAGACAGGGGTGAATTCCCGTAATGAAAAACTGTTTTTT CASGQTGVNSRNEKLFF
once TRBD2 TRBJ2-1 TRBV7-2 TGTGCCAGCAGCCTCACAGCGGGAGGCTACAATGAGCAGTTCTTC CASSLTAGGYNEQFF
. TRBD1 TRBJ1-1 TRBV6-5 TGTGCCAGCAGTTACGCACAGGGGGCTGAAGCTTTCTTT CASSYAQGAEAFF
once . TRBJ2-2 TRBV5-1 TGCGCCAGCAGCTTGTTCGGGGAAGGCACCGGGGAGCTGTTTTTT CASSLFGEGTGELFF
. . TRBJ2-7 TRBV4-1 TGCGCCAGCAGCCAAGTTCTGGGGGAGCAGTACTTC CASSQVLGEQYF
. . TRBJ2-1 TRBV27 TGTGCCAGCAGTTCACCGGGACCCTACAATGAGCAGTTCTTC CASSSPGPYNEQFF
. TRBD1 TRBJ2-7 TRBV30 TGTGCCTGGAGTGGGCAGGGGGACGAGCAGTACTTC CAWSGQGDEQYF
. . TRBJ2-7 TRBV29-1 TGCAGCGTTCTAAAGGGGGGAGAGCAGTACTTC CSVLKGGEQYF
. TRBD1 TRBJ2-7 TRBV11-2 TGTGCCAGCAGCTTGGGACAGGGGTTGTTCGAGCAGTACTTC CASSLGQGLFEQYF
. . TRBJ1-3 TRBV27 TGTGCCAGCAGTTTAGATTGGGGGAACACCATATATTTT CASSLDWGNTIYF
once . TRBJ2-2 TRBV30 TGTGCCTGGAGTTCTAGGGGGAGCGGCACCGGGGAGCTGTTTTTT CAWSSRGSGTGELFF
. . TRBJ2-3 TRBV18 TGTGCCAGCTCGCCACCCGGGACGGCAGATACGCAGTATTTT CASSPPGTADTQYF
. . TRBJ1-2 TRBV4-2 TGTGCCAGCAGCCAAGACAGGGGCTCGGTTGGCTACACCTTC CASSQDRGSVGYTF
. TRBD2 TRBJ2-1 TRBV7-3 TGTGCCAGCAGCTCCTCTAGCGGGATCCCCTACAATGAGCAGTTCTTC CASSSSSGIPYNEQFF
once TRBD1 TRBJ1-1 TRBV6-4 TGTGCCAGCAGCCCAGGGGGCACTGAAGCTTTCTTT CASSPGGTEAFF